This TCR beta chain was sequenced in a study of CD8 T cells in Susac syndrome. CD8+ and CD4+ T cells taken from blood had their TCR beta sequenced. Controls matched for sex and age were healthy donors. RNA, at roughly 0.45 to 1 ug, was reverse transcribed with random hexamers. By means of immunoSEQ multiplex PCR, TCR beta CDR3 spanning 54 Vbeta and 13 Jbeta underwent amplification. MiXCR, run by TCRdb on the immunoSEQ multiplex PCR reads, gives a single entry per CDR3 protein. Among about 110,000 distinct CDR3 sequences, less than 97% were seen once, and the ten largest hold more than 0.095%. Sequenced material: CD4+ T cells from PBMCs. The TCR was taken from a human donor in good health.

Here the CDR3 DNA reads TGTGCCAGCAGATCAAACAGGGGGCGCGGGAGGCAGCCCCAGCATTTT. It encodes CASRSNRGRGRQPQHF. The rearrangement joins TRBV6-2 or TRBV6-3 to TRBJ1-5, with TRBD1 matching over 9 bases. V lost 6 bases, J lost 7 bases, and 13 bases stayed unmatched. Germline CDR1 reads MNHEY; CDR2 reads SVGEGT. The CDR3 totals 16 residues.